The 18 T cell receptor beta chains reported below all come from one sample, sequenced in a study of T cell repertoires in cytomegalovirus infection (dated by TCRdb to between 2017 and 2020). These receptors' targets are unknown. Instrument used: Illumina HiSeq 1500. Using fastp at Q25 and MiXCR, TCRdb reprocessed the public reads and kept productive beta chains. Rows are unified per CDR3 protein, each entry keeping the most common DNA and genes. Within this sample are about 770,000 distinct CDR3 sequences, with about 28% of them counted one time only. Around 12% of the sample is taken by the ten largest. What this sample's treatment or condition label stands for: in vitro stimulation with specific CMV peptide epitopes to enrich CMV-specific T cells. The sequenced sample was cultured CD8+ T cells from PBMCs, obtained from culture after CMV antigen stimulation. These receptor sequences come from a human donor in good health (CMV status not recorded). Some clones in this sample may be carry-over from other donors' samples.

CDR3 nucleotides: TGTGCCTGCAGCTTGGGTAACGAGCAGTACGTC. This translates into CACSLGNEQYV. This chain links TRBV7-8 with TRBJ2-7; unclear D gene. Germline V gene lookup returns CDR1 SGHVS and CDR2 FQNEAQ. CDR3 length equals 11 residues.

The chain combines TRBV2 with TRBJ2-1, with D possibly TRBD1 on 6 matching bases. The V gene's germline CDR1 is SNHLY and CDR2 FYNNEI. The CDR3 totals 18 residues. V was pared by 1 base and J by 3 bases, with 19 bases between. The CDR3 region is CASSEGVRGSADYNEQFF. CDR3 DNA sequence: TGTGCCAGCAGTGAAGGCGTCAGGGGAAGCGCTGACTACAATGAGCAGTTCTTC.

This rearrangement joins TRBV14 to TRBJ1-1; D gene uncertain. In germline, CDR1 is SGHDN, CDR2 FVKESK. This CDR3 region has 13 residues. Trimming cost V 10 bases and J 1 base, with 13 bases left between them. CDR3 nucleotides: TGTGCCACCGCGGAAAGCTGGAACACTGAAGCTTTCTTT. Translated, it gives CATAESWNTEAFF.

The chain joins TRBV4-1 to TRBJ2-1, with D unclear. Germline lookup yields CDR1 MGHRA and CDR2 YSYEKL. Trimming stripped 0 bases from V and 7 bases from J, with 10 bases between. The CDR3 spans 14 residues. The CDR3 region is CASSQEYVGNEQFF. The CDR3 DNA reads TGCGCCAGCAGCCAAGAGTATGTGGGGAATGAGCAGTTCTTC.

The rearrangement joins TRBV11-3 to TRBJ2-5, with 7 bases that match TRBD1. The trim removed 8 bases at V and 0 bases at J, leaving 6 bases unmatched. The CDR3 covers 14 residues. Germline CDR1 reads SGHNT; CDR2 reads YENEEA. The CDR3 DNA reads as TGTGCCAGCCCAAGGGGGCGGTACCAAGAGACCCAGTACTTC. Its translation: CASPRGRYQETQYF. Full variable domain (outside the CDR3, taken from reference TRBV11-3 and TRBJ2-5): EAGVVQSPRYKIIEKKQPVAFWCNPISGHNTLYWYLQNLGQGPELLIRYENEEAVDDSQLPKDRFSAERLKGVDSTLKIQPAELGDSAVYLCASPRGRYQETQYFGPGTRLLVL.

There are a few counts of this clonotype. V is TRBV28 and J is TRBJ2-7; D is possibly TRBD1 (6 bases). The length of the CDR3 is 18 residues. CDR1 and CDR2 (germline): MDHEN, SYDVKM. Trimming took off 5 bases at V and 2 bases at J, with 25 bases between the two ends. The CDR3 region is CASSPGIQDAGVTYEQYV. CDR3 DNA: TGTGCCAGCAGTCCCGGGATCCAGGATGCAGGGGTTACCTACGAGCAGTACGTC.

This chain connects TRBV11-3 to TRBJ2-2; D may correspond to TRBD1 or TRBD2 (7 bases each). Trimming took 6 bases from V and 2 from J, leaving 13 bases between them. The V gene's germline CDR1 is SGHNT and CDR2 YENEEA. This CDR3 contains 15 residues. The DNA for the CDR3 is TGTGCCAGCAGTTCAGGGGGGGGAAACACCGGGGAGCTGTTTTTT. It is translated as CASSSGGGNTGELFF.

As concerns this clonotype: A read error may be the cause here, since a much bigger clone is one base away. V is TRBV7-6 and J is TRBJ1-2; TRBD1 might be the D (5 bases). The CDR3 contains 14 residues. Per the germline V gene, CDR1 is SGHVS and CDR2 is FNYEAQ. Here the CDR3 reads CASSLGQTDYSYTF. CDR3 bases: TGTGCCAGCAGCTTAGGACAGACTGACTATAGCTACACCTTC.

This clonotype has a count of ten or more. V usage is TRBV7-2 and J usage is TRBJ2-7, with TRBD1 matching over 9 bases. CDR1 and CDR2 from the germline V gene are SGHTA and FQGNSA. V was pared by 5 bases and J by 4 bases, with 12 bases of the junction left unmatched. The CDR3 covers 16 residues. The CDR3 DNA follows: TGTGCCAGCAGCCTCTCCGGGACAGGGAACTTTTACGAGCAGTACGTC. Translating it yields CASSLSGTGNFYEQYV.

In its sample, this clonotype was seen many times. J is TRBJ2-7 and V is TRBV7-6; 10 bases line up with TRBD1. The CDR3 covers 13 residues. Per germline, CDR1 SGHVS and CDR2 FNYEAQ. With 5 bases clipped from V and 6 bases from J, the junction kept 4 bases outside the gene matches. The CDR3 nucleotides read TGTGCCAGCAGCCCAGGGACAGGGGTCGAGCAGTACGTC. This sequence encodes CASSPGTGVEQYV.

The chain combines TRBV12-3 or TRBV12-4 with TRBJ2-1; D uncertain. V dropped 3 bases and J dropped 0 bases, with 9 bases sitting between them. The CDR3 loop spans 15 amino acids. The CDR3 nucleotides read TGTGCCAGCAGTTTGGCAAGCAACTCCTACAATGAGCAGTTCTTC. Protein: CASSLASNSYNEQFF.

In DNA, the CDR3 is TGTGCCAGCAGTGACTCGGGGGACAGGCCATACAATGAGCAGTTCTTC. Protein product: CASSDSGDRPYNEQFF. The rearrangement uses TRBV6-4 and TRBJ2-1; 8 nucleotides agree with TRBD1. After removal of 0 bases from V and 4 bases from J, the junction contained 5 bases not matched to a gene. The CDR3 is 16 amino acids. Germline V CDR1 and CDR2: MRHNA, SNTAGT.

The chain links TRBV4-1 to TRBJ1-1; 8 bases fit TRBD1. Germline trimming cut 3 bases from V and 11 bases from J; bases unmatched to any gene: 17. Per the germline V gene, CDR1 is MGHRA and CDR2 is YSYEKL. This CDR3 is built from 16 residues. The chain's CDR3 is CASSQDQGAHGLGAFF. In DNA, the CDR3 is TGCGCCAGCAGCCAGGACCAGGGGGCGCACGGATTAGGGGCTTTCTTT.

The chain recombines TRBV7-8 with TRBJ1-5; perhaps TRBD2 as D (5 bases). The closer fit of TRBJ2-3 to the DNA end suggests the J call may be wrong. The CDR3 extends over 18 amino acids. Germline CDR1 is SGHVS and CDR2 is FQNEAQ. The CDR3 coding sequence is TGTGCCAGCAGCTCCATTACAATGCTGAGGGATAGCAATCAGCCCCAGTATTTT. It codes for CASSSITMLRDSNQPQYF.

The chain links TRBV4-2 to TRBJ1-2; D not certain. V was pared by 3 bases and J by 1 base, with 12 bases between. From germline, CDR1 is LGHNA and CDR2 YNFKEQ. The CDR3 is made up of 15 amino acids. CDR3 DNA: TGTGCCAGCAGCCAGGCTCAGAGCATTAACTATGGCTACACCTTC. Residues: CASSQAQSINYGYTF.

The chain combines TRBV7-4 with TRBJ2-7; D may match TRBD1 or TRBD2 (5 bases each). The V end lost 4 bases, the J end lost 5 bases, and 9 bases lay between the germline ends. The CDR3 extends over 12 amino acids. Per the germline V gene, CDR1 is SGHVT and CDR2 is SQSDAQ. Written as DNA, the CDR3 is TGTGCCAGCAGCTCAGGGAGAAACGAGCAGTACGTC. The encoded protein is CASSSGRNEQYV.

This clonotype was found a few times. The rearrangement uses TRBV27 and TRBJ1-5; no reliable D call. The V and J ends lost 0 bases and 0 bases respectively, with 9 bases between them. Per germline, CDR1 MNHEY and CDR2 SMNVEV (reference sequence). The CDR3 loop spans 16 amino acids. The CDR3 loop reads CASSLSQKYSNQPQHF. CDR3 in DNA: TGTGCCAGCAGTTTATCGCAGAAATATAGCAATCAGCCCCAGCATTTT.

The CDR3, as DNA: TGTGCCAGCAGCCCCGACTCAAGTAATGAAAAACTGTTTTTT. It codes for CASSPDSSNEKLFF. V is TRBV7-4 and J is TRBJ1-4; D is unclear. Germline V gene lookup returns CDR1 SGHVT and CDR2 SQSDAQ. Trimming stripped 5 bases from V and 4 bases from J, with 11 bases between. This CDR3 comprises 14 residues. The full variable domain, completed using reference TRBV7-4 and TRBJ1-4, is GAGVSQSPRYKVAKRGRDVALRCDSISGHVTLYWYRQTLGQGSEVLTYSQSDAQRDKSGRPSGRFSAERPERSVSTLKIQRTEQGDSAVYLCASSPDSSNEKLFFGSGTQLSVL.